This TCR beta chain was found in a study of vaccination and CD4 T cells after COVID-19. The Oncomine TCR Beta short-read assay was applied to DNA of cultured CD4+ T cells. TCRdb used MiXCR to reprocess the PCR reads, holding one entry per CDR3 protein. The repertoire consists of 10,000 to 15,000 distinct CDR3 sequences, with approximately 56% occurring once and the leading ten covering about 12%. The CDR3 loop spans 16 amino acids. V shed 6 bases and J 7 bases; nucleotides not matched to a gene: 11. Treatment of the sample: roughly 10-day PBMC culture with coronavirus spike peptide pools or control peptides (ViraFEST assay). A word on this clonotype: Its specificity is not known.

The sequence derives from a human donor who had recovered from COVID-19. Sequencing used CD4+ T cells from blood, cultured in vitro. V gene TRBV12-3 or TRBV12-4 combines with J gene TRBJ1-6, with TRBD1 identical over 8 bases. The CDR3 region is CASSPSGQGKNSPLHF. The CDR3 coding sequence is TGTGCCAGCAGCCCGTCCGGACAGGGAAAGAATTCACCCCTCCACTTT.